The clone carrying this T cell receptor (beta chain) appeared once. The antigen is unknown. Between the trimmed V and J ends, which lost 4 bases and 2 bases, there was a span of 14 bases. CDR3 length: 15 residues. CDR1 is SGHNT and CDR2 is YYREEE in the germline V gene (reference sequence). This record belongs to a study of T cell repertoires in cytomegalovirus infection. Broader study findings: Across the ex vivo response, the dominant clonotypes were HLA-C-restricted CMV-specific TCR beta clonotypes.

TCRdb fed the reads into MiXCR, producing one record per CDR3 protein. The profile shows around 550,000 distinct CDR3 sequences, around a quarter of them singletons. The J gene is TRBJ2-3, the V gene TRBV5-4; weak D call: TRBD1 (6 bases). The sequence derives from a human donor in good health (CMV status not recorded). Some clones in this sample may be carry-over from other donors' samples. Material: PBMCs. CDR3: CASSGNRVNTDTQYF. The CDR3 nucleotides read TGTGCCAGCAGCGGAAACAGGGTCAACACAGATACGCAGTATTTT.